The rows below give T cell receptor beta chains drawn from one sample of a study of T cell responses to AZD1222 COVID-19 vaccine. Method: immunoSEQ multiplex PCR; TCRdb's copy keeps in-frame clones and lacks some. The table has around 150,000 clones, 90% seen once. The sample in question was peripheral blood, obtained on day 0 of AZD1222 vaccination. The receptors shown here come from an adult in good health. The CDR3 runs from the conserved cysteine through the conserved F or W. Each record gives: CDR3 DNA, CDR3 protein, J gene, clone size, D gene, V gene. D genes are given only for firm matches. Some rows have no size entry. The others give once, few or many, or a class for an expanded clone.

CDR3 DNA: TGTGCCACCAGTACTCAAGACAGGGGACCCATCAATGAGCAGTTCTTC
CDR3 protein: CATSTQDRGPINEQFF
J gene: TRBJ2-1
clone size: NA
D gene: TRBD1
V gene: TRBV24-1

CDR3 DNA: TGTGCCAGCAGCCCCTCTGGGACATTTTCCTACGAGCAGTACTTC
CDR3 protein: CASSPSGTFSYEQYF
J gene: TRBJ2-7
clone size: NA
D gene: NA
V gene: TRBV7-9

CDR3 DNA: TGTGCCAGCAGCTTACCGGCGGGGGGGCAGTACTTC
CDR3 protein: CASSLPAGGQYF
J gene: TRBJ2-7
clone size: NA
D gene: TRBD2
V gene: TRBV7-9

CDR3 DNA: TGCGCCAGCAGCCAAACTCCACCCCCGGCTAGCGCCTACGAGCAGTACTTC
CDR3 protein: CASSQTPPPASAYEQYF
J gene: TRBJ2-7
clone size: NA
D gene: NA
V gene: TRBV4-1

CDR3 DNA: TGTGCCAGCAGGGATGAGCGGGGGGCAATCAATGAGCAGTTCTTC
CDR3 protein: CASRDERGAINEQFF
J gene: TRBJ2-1
clone size: NA
D gene: TRBD2
V gene: TRBV6-5

CDR3 DNA: TGTGCCACCAGTCCCTCCTCTGGGGGTGGCAATCAGCCCCAGCATTTT
CDR3 protein: CATSPSSGGGNQPQHF
J gene: TRBJ1-5
clone size: NA
D gene: NA
V gene: TRBV24-1

CDR3 DNA: TGCGCCAGCAGCCAAGATGACGGACAGGGCGGTCGGACCCAGTACTTC
CDR3 protein: CASSQDDGQGGRTQYF
J gene: TRBJ2-5
clone size: NA
D gene: TRBD1
V gene: TRBV4-1

CDR3 DNA: TGCGCCAGCAGCCAAGTGGGGGACAGGAACTATGGCTACACCTTC
CDR3 protein: CASSQVGDRNYGYTF
J gene: TRBJ1-2
clone size: NA
D gene: TRBD1
V gene: TRBV4-1

CDR3 DNA: TGTGCCAGCAGTGACCCCAACACTGAAGCTTTCTTT
CDR3 protein: CASSDPNTEAFF
J gene: TRBJ1-1
clone size: NA
D gene: NA
V gene: TRBV2

CDR3 DNA: TGTGCCAGCAGTTCACAGGGGAAACTGTATGGCTACACCTTC
CDR3 protein: CASSSQGKLYGYTF
J gene: TRBJ1-2
clone size: NA
D gene: TRBD1
V gene: TRBV27

CDR3 DNA: TGTGCCAGCAGCCGGGACAGGGGGTACTACGAGCAGTACTTC
CDR3 protein: CASSRDRGYYEQYF
J gene: TRBJ2-7
clone size: NA
D gene: TRBD1
V gene: TRBV11-2

CDR3 DNA: TGTGCCAGCAGTTACAGGGGGGTCGGCAGTCAGCCCCAGCATTTT
CDR3 protein: CASSYRGVGSQPQHF
J gene: TRBJ1-5
clone size: NA
D gene: NA
V gene: TRBV6-5

CDR3 DNA: TGTGCCAGCAGCGACTCGACAGGGGCATTCGGTGGCTACACCTTC
CDR3 protein: CASSDSTGAFGGYTF
J gene: TRBJ1-2
clone size: NA
D gene: TRBD1
V gene: TRBV7-6

CDR3 DNA: TGTGCCAGCAGCTTAAAGTCTAGCCTATCGGTAACCAATGAGCAGTTCTTC
CDR3 protein: CASSLKSSLSVTNEQFF
J gene: TRBJ2-1
clone size: NA
D gene: NA
V gene: TRBV7-3

CDR3 DNA: TGTGCCACCATAAACCTAGGACAGGAATATGGCTACACCTTC
CDR3 protein: CATINLGQEYGYTF
J gene: TRBJ1-2
clone size: few
D gene: TRBD1
V gene: TRBV28

CDR3 DNA: TGTGCCAGCAGCTTAGCAGTCGCAGCAAACACCATATATTTT
CDR3 protein: CASSLAVAANTIYF
J gene: TRBJ1-3
clone size: NA
D gene: NA
V gene: TRBV7-9

CDR3 DNA: TGTGCCAGCAGTACCCTAGGACAGTACAATGAGCAGTTCTTC
CDR3 protein: CASSTLGQYNEQFF
J gene: TRBJ2-1
clone size: NA
D gene: NA
V gene: TRBV28

CDR3 DNA: TGTGCCAGCAGCTGGACAGGGGCTGAAGCTTTCTTT
CDR3 protein: CASSWTGAEAFF
J gene: TRBJ1-1
clone size: NA
D gene: TRBD1
V gene: TRBV5-6

CDR3 DNA: TGTGCCAGCAGCTCGTCGGACGGCCTAACCTACGAGCAGTACTTC
CDR3 protein: CASSSSDGLTYEQYF
J gene: TRBJ2-7
clone size: NA
D gene: NA
V gene: TRBV3-1/TRBV3-2

CDR3 DNA: TGTGCCAGCAGGAGAGGAGTCGAGCAGTACTTC
CDR3 protein: CASRRGVEQYF
J gene: TRBJ2-7
clone size: NA
D gene: NA
V gene: TRBV3-1/TRBV3-2

CDR3 DNA: TGCGCCAGCAGCTTGGTCCGGGACTATGGCTACACCTTC
CDR3 protein: CASSLVRDYGYTF
J gene: TRBJ1-2
clone size: NA
D gene: NA
V gene: TRBV5-1

CDR3 DNA: TGTGCCAGCAGCTTGGGATTGACCGGAATCTCCAATCAGCCCCAGCATTTT
CDR3 protein: CASSLGLTGISNQPQHF
J gene: TRBJ1-5
clone size: few
D gene: NA
V gene: TRBV5-8

CDR3 DNA: TGCGCCAGCAGCTTGGAGGGATCCGATGAAAAACTGTTTTTT
CDR3 protein: CASSLEGSDEKLFF
J gene: TRBJ1-4
clone size: NA
D gene: NA
V gene: TRBV5-1

CDR3 DNA: TGTGCCAGCAGTTCCCAGGACCTGTCCCGGGACAGGGTAGCCTACGAGCAGTACTTC
CDR3 protein: CASSSQDLSRDRVAYEQYF
J gene: TRBJ2-7
clone size: NA
D gene: TRBD1
V gene: TRBV27

CDR3 DNA: TGTGCCAGCTCACCACTACGGACATACGATACGCAGTATTTT
CDR3 protein: CASSPLRTYDTQYF
J gene: TRBJ2-3
clone size: NA
D gene: NA
V gene: TRBV18

CDR3 DNA: TGTGCCAGCAGCTTAGCGGTGGCTAGCGGGGAAGGCTCCTACGAGCAGTACTTC
CDR3 protein: CASSLAVASGEGSYEQYF
J gene: TRBJ2-7
clone size: NA
D gene: TRBD2
V gene: TRBV7-9

CDR3 DNA: TGTGCCAGCAGCTTGCGAACGGACTATGGCTACACCTTC
CDR3 protein: CASSLRTDYGYTF
J gene: TRBJ1-2
clone size: NA
D gene: NA
V gene: TRBV5-4

CDR3 DNA: TGTGCCATCAGGACGACTGGAAACACCATATATTTT
CDR3 protein: CAIRTTGNTIYF
J gene: TRBJ1-3
clone size: NA
D gene: NA
V gene: TRBV10-3

CDR3 DNA: TGTGCCAGCAGTCCCCGGGGAGACGAGCAGTACTTC
CDR3 protein: CASSPRGDEQYF
J gene: TRBJ2-7
clone size: NA
D gene: NA
V gene: TRBV6-5

CDR3 DNA: TGTGCCAGTAGTATTGCCGGCTTTGGCACAGATACGCAGTATTTT
CDR3 protein: CASSIAGFGTDTQYF
J gene: TRBJ2-3
clone size: few
D gene: NA
V gene: TRBV19

CDR3 DNA: TGTGCCTGGAGTACGGGAGTGGTAAATGAGCAGTTCTTC
CDR3 protein: CAWSTGVVNEQFF
J gene: TRBJ2-1
clone size: NA
D gene: NA
V gene: TRBV30

CDR3 DNA: TGTGCCAGCAGCGGGACAGGGAGGGGAAACACCATATATTTT
CDR3 protein: CASSGTGRGNTIYF
J gene: TRBJ1-3
clone size: few
D gene: TRBD1
V gene: TRBV9

CDR3 DNA: TGTGCCAGCAAACCGGGACAGTCTAATGAAAAACTGTTTTTT
CDR3 protein: CASKPGQSNEKLFF
J gene: TRBJ1-4
clone size: NA
D gene: TRBD1
V gene: TRBV27